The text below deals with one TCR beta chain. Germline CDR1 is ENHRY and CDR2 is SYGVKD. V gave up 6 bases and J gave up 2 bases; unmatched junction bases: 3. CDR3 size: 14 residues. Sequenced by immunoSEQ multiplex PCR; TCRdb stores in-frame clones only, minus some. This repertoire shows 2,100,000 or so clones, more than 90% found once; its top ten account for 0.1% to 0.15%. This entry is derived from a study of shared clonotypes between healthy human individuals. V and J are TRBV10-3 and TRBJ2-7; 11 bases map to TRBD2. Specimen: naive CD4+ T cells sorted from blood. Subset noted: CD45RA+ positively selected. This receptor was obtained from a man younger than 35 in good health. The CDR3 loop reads CAISTLAGAYEQYF. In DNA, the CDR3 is TGTGCCATCAGCACACTAGCGGGGGCCTACGAGCAGTACTTC.